The 2 T cell receptor beta chains below were found in one sample sequenced in a study of blood T cell repertoires in COVID-19. Measured with immunoSEQ multiplex PCR; TCRdb has only the in-frame clones, and not every one. The sample holds 200,000 to 300,000 clones; roughly 80% are singletons and the top ten take around 4%. The sequencing input was peripheral blood. These TCRs come from a man in his 60s with acute or convalescent COVID-19.

This chain connects TRBV28 to TRBJ2-1; weak D call: TRBD2 (5 bases). This CDR3 has 15 amino acids. Germline-derived CDR1 and CDR2 are MDHEN and SYDVKM. Deletions cut 4 bases from V and 4 bases from J, with 14 bases between. CDR3 DNA sequence: TGTGCCAGCAGTTACCCTAGCAGAATATACAATGAGCAGTTCTTC. Translating it yields CASSYPSRIYNEQFF.

The chain uses TRBV2 and TRBJ1-4; 8 nucleotides match TRBD1. CDR3 size: 14 residues. From germline, CDR1 is SNHLY and CDR2 FYNNEI. J was trimmed by 7 bases and V by 6 bases; bases with no gene match: 7. The CDR3 region is CASSLDRGSEKLFF. DNA of the CDR3: TGTGCCAGCAGCCTCGACAGGGGTAGTGAAAAACTGTTTTTT.